What follows are 18 T cell receptor beta chains derived from one specimen sequenced in a study of blood T cell repertoires in COVID-19. Assay used: immunoSEQ multiplex PCR; TCRdb lists only in-frame clones, some missing. The profile shows just over 150,000 clones, under 90% of them singletons. Sample: peripheral blood. The receptors come from a man aged 55 to 70 with acute or convalescent COVID-19.

The chain carries TRBV6-4 and TRBJ1-2; D not resolved. The V and J ends lost 0 bases and 2 bases respectively, with 13 bases between them. In germline, CDR1 is MRHNA, CDR2 SNTAGT. The CDR3 length is 16 residues. The CDR3 DNA follows: TGTGCCAGCAGTGACTCGAGGGAGGCTGGGAACTATGGCTACACCTTC. Its translation: CASSDSREAGNYGYTF.

The J gene is TRBJ2-1, the V gene TRBV5-5; 8 bases are a match to TRBD1. With V trimmed by 4 bases and J by 5 bases, 8 bases remained unmatched. Looked up from germline, CDR1 is SGHKS and CDR2 is YYEKEE (reference sequence). The CDR3 totals 15 residues. DNA for the CDR3: TGTGCCAGCAGCATGACCGGGACAGGAAACAATGAGCAGTTCTTC. Translated: CASSMTGTGNNEQFF.

The V call is TRBV4-3, the J call TRBJ2-4, with unresolved D. This CDR3 is built from 16 residues. Looked up from germline, CDR1 is LGHNA and CDR2 is YSLEER. Trimming removed 0 bases at V and 1 base at J, with 10 bases between. DNA for the CDR3: TGCGCCAGCAGCCAAGATTGGGCCAGCGCCAAAAACATTCAGTACTTC. Protein product: CASSQDWASAKNIQYF.

This rearrangement joins TRBV28 to TRBJ1-2; TRBD1 is a possible D gene (6 bases). CDR3 length: 12 amino acids. Germline values: CDR1 MDHEN, CDR2 SYDVKM. V lost 7 bases to trimming and J lost 5 bases, with 11 bases between them. CDR3 protein: CASTGTTYGYTF. The CDR3 DNA sequence: TGTGCCAGCACAGGGACAACGTATGGCTACACCTTC.

This clone has a single count. CDR3: CASSLRQGGSPLHF. The DNA for the CDR3 is TGTGCCAGCAGCTTACGACAGGGGGGTTCACCCCTCCACTTT. J is TRBJ1-6 and V is TRBV7-9, with 9 positions matching TRBD1. From germline, CDR1 is SEHNR and CDR2 FQNEAQ (reference sequence). Losses at the gene ends were 2 bases for V and 9 bases for J; bases not matched to a gene: 2. This CDR3 region has 14 residues.

The V call is TRBV27, the J call TRBJ2-1, with D perhaps matching TRBD2 (6 bases). Trimming removed 7 bases at V and 8 bases at J, with 12 bases between. The CDR3 consists of 12 residues. The germline gives CDR1 MNHEY, CDR2 SMNVEV (reference sequence). This CDR3 is CASNRLGYEQFF. CDR3 in DNA: TGTGCCAGCAATCGACTAGGTTATGAGCAGTTCTTC.

A single count supports this clone. The rearrangement uses TRBV28 and TRBJ2-5; 10 bases are a match to TRBD2. The CDR3 runs 13 residues. The V gene's germline CDR1 is MDHEN and CDR2 SYDVKM. The junction had 2 bases not matched to a gene; V was cut back by 6 bases and J by 4 bases. In DNA form, the CDR3 reads TGTGCCAGCAGAGCGGGAGGGCGAGAGACCCAGTACTTC. This sequence encodes CASRAGGRETQYF.

Worth noting for this clone: Distinct nucleotide sequences in the sample also encode this CDR3. The chain recombines TRBV27 with TRBJ2-7, with 9 positions matching TRBD1. CDR3 length: 14 amino acids. The germline V gene encodes CDR1 MNHEY and CDR2 SMNVEV (reference sequence). V was clipped by 5 bases and J by 3 bases; unmatched bases: 5. The CDR3, as DNA: TGTGCCAGCAGTCGTCCGGGACAGGGCTACGAGCAGTACTTC. This translates into CASSRPGQGYEQYF.

This clone was observed once. The chain joins TRBV28 to TRBJ1-2; tentatively, D is TRBD1 (6 bases). Germline loops: CDR1 MDHEN, CDR2 SYDVKM. The CDR3 has 14 amino acids. The ends were cut back, 5 bases at V and 5 bases at J, with 15 bases in the middle. The CDR3 here is CASSPGHFLYGYTF. The CDR3 bases are TGTGCCAGCAGTCCGGGACATTTTCTTTATGGCTACACCTTC.

This chain uses TRBV5-8 with TRBJ2-7; D unclear. V was cut by 7 bases and J by 4 bases, with 18 bases left in between. Per germline, CDR1 SGHTS and CDR2 YDEGEE. The length of the CDR3 is 14 residues. CDR3 amino acids: CASPSSGPPYEQYF. The CDR3 region has the DNA TGTGCCAGCCCAAGTTCTGGGCCTCCGTACGAGCAGTACTTC.

The rearrangement uses TRBV19 and TRBJ1-5; D may be TRBD1 (5 bases). Germline loops: CDR1 LNHDA, CDR2 SQIVND (reference sequence). The V and J ends lost 3 bases and 5 bases respectively, with 8 bases between them. This CDR3 region has 13 residues. CDR3 residues: CASSIDSDQPQHF. The DNA for the CDR3 is TGTGCCAGTAGTATCGACAGTGATCAGCCCCAGCATTTT.

The J gene is TRBJ2-5, the V gene TRBV5-1, with TRBD2 matching 9 bases. The CDR3 extends over 15 amino acids. Per germline, CDR1 SGHRS and CDR2 YFSETQ. With V trimmed by 7 bases and J by 2 bases, 9 bases remained unmatched. DNA for the CDR3: TGCGCCAGCGGATCTAGCGGGGAACCTCAAGAGACCCAGTACTTC. Translation: CASGSSGEPQETQYF.

The chain joins TRBV18 to TRBJ2-2; D is ambiguous. The germline gives CDR1 KGHSH, CDR2 LQKENI. Trimming shortened V by 1 base and J by 6 bases, and 15 bases separated the two germline ends. This CDR3 comprises 16 residues. The CDR3, as DNA: TGTGCCAGCTCACCACGTGGTAGTCCCGGTGCCGGGGAGCTGTTTTTT. Its translation: CASSPRGSPGAGELFF.

The chain joins TRBV7-2 to TRBJ2-2, with 9 bases lining up with TRBD1. Unmatched junction bases numbered 6, after V lost 3 bases and J lost 7 bases. Germline V gives CDR1 SGHTA, CDR2 FQGNSA. This CDR3 contains 15 residues. DNA for the CDR3: TGTGCCAGCAGCTTTACAGGGGGCGGTAGCGGGGAGCTGTTTTTT. Its translation: CASSFTGGGSGELFF.

The genes are TRBV5-1 and TRBJ1-2, with 7 bases aligning to TRBD1. Germline V gene lookup returns CDR1 SGHRS and CDR2 YFSETQ. The CDR3 totals 15 residues. V lost 9 bases, J lost 4 bases, and 15 bases stayed unmatched. The CDR3 sequence is CATNRQGEILYGYTF. The CDR3 region has the DNA TGCGCCACTAACAGACAGGGCGAGATCCTCTATGGCTACACCTTC. The variable domain in full, with the rest retrieved from reference TRBV5-1 and TRBJ1-2, is KAGVTQTPRYLIKTRGQQVTLSCSPISGHRSVSWYQQTPGQGLQFLFEYFSETQRNKGNFPGRFSGRQFSNSRSEMNVSTLELGDSALYLCATNRQGEILYGYTFGSGTRLTVV.

This chain joins TRBV6-5 and TRBJ1-2; 8 positions agree with TRBD1. The germline V gene encodes CDR1 MNHEY and CDR2 SVGAGI. Trimming at V came to 5 bases and at J to 4 bases, leaving 6 bases not matched to a gene. This CDR3 is built from 14 residues. CDR3 protein: CASSTGQVSYGYTF. DNA of the CDR3: TGTGCCAGCAGTACGGGACAGGTCAGCTATGGCTACACCTTC.

This sequence joins TRBV7-9 and TRBJ1-1; 8 positions match TRBD1. Germline V gene lookup returns CDR1 SEHNR and CDR2 FQNEAQ (reference sequence). J gave up 5 bases and V 4 bases, and 6 bases lay outside the gene matches. The CDR3 is 14 amino acids. The CDR3 DNA is TGTGCCAGCAGCTGGATCACAGGGGGGACTGAAGCTTTCTTT. This encodes CASSWITGGTEAFF. Full variable domain (rest looked up from reference TRBV7-9 and TRBJ1-1): DTGVSQNPRHKITKRGQNVTFRCDPISEHNRLYWYRQTLGQGPEFLTYFQNEAQLEKSRLLSDRFSAERPKGSFSTLEIQRTEQGDSAMYLCASSWITGGTEAFFGQGTRLTVV.

The chain joins TRBV6-2 or TRBV6-3 to TRBJ2-7, with D perhaps TRBD2 (6 bases). Germline V gives CDR1 MNHEY, CDR2 SVGEGT. The CDR3 runs to 13 residues. The V end was cut by 5 bases, the J end by 0 bases, with 8 bases between. CDR3 DNA: TGTGCCAGCAGTGCGGGACTCTCCTACGAGCAGTACTTC. It is translated as CASSAGLSYEQYF.